These 23 T cell receptor beta chains were all obtained from the same sample, sequenced in a study of OX40 agonist ivuxolimab in advanced cancers. The data were produced by immunoSEQ multiplex PCR, yet TCRdb's version contains in-frame clones alone and is incomplete. The data show about 26,000 clones, approximately 86% seen once. The sequencing used CD4+ or CD8+ T cells sorted from blood, collected in a trial of the OX40 agonist ivuxolimab. The receptors stem from an adult with an advanced solid tumor such as melanoma, head and neck, liver or kidney cancer.

V is TRBV28 and J is TRBJ1-6; 7 nucleotides agree with TRBD1. V lost 2 bases, J lost 8 bases, and 3 bases stayed unmatched. The CDR3 is 14 residues long. The germline V gene encodes CDR1 MDHEN and CDR2 SYDVKM. CDR3 region: CASSLTGVDSPLHF. In nucleotides, the CDR3 is TGTGCCAGCAGTTTAACAGGGGTGGATTCACCCCTCCACTTT. Complete variable domain (other parts from reference TRBV28 and TRBJ1-6): DVKVTQSSRYLVKRTGEKVFLECVQDMDHENMFWYRQDPGLGLRLIYFSYDVKMKEKGDIPEGYSVSREKKERFSLILESASTNQTSMYLCASSLTGVDSPLHFGNGTRLTVT.

This chain joins TRBV7-6 and TRBJ1-1; perhaps TRBD1 as D (6 bases). This CDR3 has 15 residues. V dropped 0 bases and J dropped 0 bases, with 8 bases sitting between them. Looked up from germline, CDR1 is SGHVS and CDR2 is FNYEAQ. As DNA, the CDR3 is TGTGCCAGCAGCTTAGCACAGGGTCTGAACACTGAAGCTTTCTTT. This translates into CASSLAQGLNTEAFF.

The genes are TRBV4-2 and TRBJ1-2; D uncertain. Germline CDR1 LGHNA, CDR2 YNFKEQ. Deletions cut 0 bases from V and 6 bases from J, with 14 bases between. This CDR3 region has 15 residues. CDR3 region: CASSQDLGGSDGYTF. The CDR3 bases are TGTGCCAGCAGCCAAGATTTGGGAGGGTCGGATGGCTACACCTTC.

The V call is TRBV14, the J call TRBJ2-7; D is uncertain. Germline CDR1 is SGHDN and CDR2 is FVKESK. The V end was cut by 4 bases, the J end by 1 base, with 11 bases between. The CDR3 is 14 residues long. The CDR3 loop reads CASSLRSNSYEQYF. The CDR3 bases are TGTGCCAGCAGCCTTCGATCGAATTCCTACGAGCAGTACTTC.

This chain's CDR3 is CASSLGLQEAFF. The DNA of the CDR3 is TGTGCCAGCAGCTTAGGACTGCAGGAAGCTTTCTTT. This chain joins TRBV7-9 and TRBJ1-1; no firm D call. V shed 1 base and J shed 8 bases, with 8 bases lying between them. Germline V lookup: CDR1 SEHNR, CDR2 FQNEAQ (reference sequence). The CDR3 extends over 12 amino acids.

The chain combines TRBV11-2 with TRBJ2-3; D not resolved. V shed 5 bases and J shed 8 bases, with 11 bases lying between them. Germline CDR1 reads SGHAT; CDR2 reads FQNNGV. The CDR3 is made up of 12 amino acids. CDR3 residues: CASSLRVSTQYF. Here the CDR3 DNA reads TGTGCCAGCAGCCTTAGGGTTTCTACGCAGTATTTT. Full variable domain (remainder filled in from reference TRBV11-2 and TRBJ2-3): EAGVAQSPRYKIIEKRQSVAFWCNPISGHATLYWYQQILGQGPKLLIQFQNNGVVDDSQLPKDRFSAERLKGVDSTLKIQPAKLEDSAVYLCASSLRVSTQYFGPGTRLTVL.

The rearrangement links TRBV19 to TRBJ2-2; 7 positions agree with TRBD1. With V trimmed by 8 bases and J by 8 bases, 11 bases remained unmatched. Germline V lookup: CDR1 LNHDA, CDR2 SQIVND (reference sequence). The CDR3 length is 14 residues. The CDR3 nucleotides are TGTGCCAGTGATACTGGACAGGCCTCAGGGGAGCTGTTTTTT. It specifies CASDTGQASGELFF.

The chain uses TRBV9 and TRBJ2-5, with TRBD2 matching 8 bases. V dropped 0 bases and J dropped 3; count of bases not matched to a gene: 1. Germline CDR1 SGDLS, CDR2 YYNGEE. This CDR3 comprises 14 residues. Here the CDR3 DNA reads TGTGCCAGCAGCGTAGCACTAGCGGAAGAGACCCAGTACTTC. Encoded protein: CASSVALAEETQYF.

The chain links TRBV9 to TRBJ2-3, with TRBD2 identical over 10 bases. Germline lookup yields CDR1 SGDLS and CDR2 YYNGEE. V lost 0 bases and J lost 3; bases outside the gene matches: 4. CDR3 length: 16 amino acids. Written as DNA, the CDR3 is TGTGCCAGCAGCGTAGGGGTAGCGGGGGGTACAGATACGCAGTATTTT. Amino acid sequence: CASSVGVAGGTDTQYF.

This clone was observed a single time. The CDR3 sequence: CASSKAQGQETQYF. Written as DNA, the CDR3 is TGTGCCAGCAGCAAAGCCCAGGGCCAAGAGACCCAGTACTTC. V usage is TRBV21-1 and J usage is TRBJ2-5; the tabulated D call, TRBD1, remains unverified against the DNA. TRBV21-1 is a pseudogene segment. This CDR3 contains 14 residues.

This clone was detected once. This rearrangement joins TRBV28 to TRBJ2-1, with TRBD2 matching 8 bases. Trimming cost V 6 bases and J 1 base; bases outside gene matches: 5. This CDR3 is built from 15 residues. Germline values: CDR1 MDHEN, CDR2 SYDVKM. The CDR3 protein is CASRLSGSSYNEQFF. As DNA, the CDR3 is TGTGCCAGCAGGTTGAGCGGGAGTTCCTACAATGAGCAGTTCTTC.

This clone showed up just a few times. The chain recombines TRBV11-2 with TRBJ2-5; TRBD1 agrees at 8 bases. Losses at the gene ends were 5 bases for V and 5 bases for J; bases not matched to a gene: 7. Per the germline V gene, CDR1 is SGHAT and CDR2 is FQNNGV. CDR3 length: 14 residues. For the CDR3, the DNA is TGTGCCAGCAGCCCGACAGGGGTTGGTGAGACCCAGTACTTC. Its protein is CASSPTGVGETQYF.

By share, this clone ranks as medium-sized. Other DNA sequences from this sample encode an identical CDR3 as well. The rearrangement links TRBV29-1 to TRBJ1-2, with D unclear. This CDR3 comprises 11 residues. V was pared by 4 bases and J by 7 bases, with 10 bases between. From germline, CDR1 is SQVTM and CDR2 ANQGSEA. CDR3: CSVAGLGGYTF. The CDR3 coding sequence is TGCAGCGTTGCAGGTCTCGGTGGCTACACCTTC.

This clone has only a few counts. The rearrangement uses TRBV28 and TRBJ1-6; 8 bases agree with TRBD1. This CDR3 comprises 15 residues. From germline, CDR1 is MDHEN and CDR2 SYDVKM. The J segment lost 11 bases and the V segment lost 5 bases, leaving 11 bases of the junction unmatched. CDR3 coding DNA: TGTGCCAGCAGTCTCCGGGACAGGCTCATGACACCCCTCCACTTT. It specifies CASSLRDRLMTPLHF.

The rearrangement joins TRBV11-3 to TRBJ2-2, with D possibly called TRBD1 or TRBD2 (5 bases each). The V end was cut by 5 bases, the J end by 4 bases, with 8 bases between. This CDR3 spans 13 amino acids. Germline CDR1 is SGHNT and CDR2 is YENEEA. The CDR3 protein is CASSRDRTGELFF. The CDR3 nucleotides read TGTGCCAGCAGCCGGGACCGCACCGGGGAGCTGTTTTTT. The full variable domain, with the rest looked up from reference TRBV11-3 and TRBJ2-2, is EAGVVQSPRYKIIEKKQPVAFWCNPISGHNTLYWYLQNLGQGPELLIRYENEEAVDDSQLPKDRFSAERLKGVDSTLKIQPAELGDSAVYLCASSRDRTGELFFGEGSRLTVL.

The chain recombines TRBV5-4 with TRBJ2-7; the D gene is possibly TRBD2 (5 bases). Looked up from germline, CDR1 is SGHNT and CDR2 is YYREEE (reference sequence). The CDR3 covers 17 residues. Trimming removed 0 bases from V and 2 bases from J, with 18 bases in between. The CDR3 protein is CASSLDPPHDYPYEQYF. The CDR3 DNA reads as TGTGCCAGCAGCTTGGATCCCCCCCACGACTACCCCTACGAGCAGTACTTC.

The chain has TRBV7-9 and TRBJ2-7; D perhaps matches TRBD2 (6 bases). Germline lookup yields CDR1 SEHNR and CDR2 FQNEAQ (reference sequence). This CDR3 has 16 amino acids. Trimming shortened V by 4 bases and J by 2 bases, and 18 bases separated the two germline ends. CDR3 coding DNA: TGTGCCAGCAGCTCAAATCCGGGAGAATTGGCCTACGAGCAGTACTTC. It translates to CASSSNPGELAYEQYF.

The chain employs TRBV9 and TRBJ1-5, with unresolved D. Trimming removed 0 bases from V and 6 bases from J, with 25 bases in between. The CDR3 extends over 19 amino acids. Germline CDR1 SGDLS, CDR2 YYNGEE. The CDR3 is CASSVAHRMLDGRFQPQHF. CDR3 bases: TGTGCCAGCAGCGTAGCGCATAGGATGCTGGACGGCCGGTTTCAGCCCCAGCATTTT.

The chain links TRBV28 to TRBJ1-3; 10 bases fit TRBD1. This CDR3 region has 15 residues. V gave up 3 bases and J gave up 2 bases; unmatched junction bases: 1. The V gene's germline CDR1 is MDHEN and CDR2 SYDVKM. CDR3 region: CASSFGTGAGNTIYF. CDR3 coding DNA: TGTGCCAGCAGTTTTGGGACAGGGGCTGGAAACACCATATATTTT.

The V gene is TRBV4-2, the J gene TRBJ2-1, with TRBD2 matching over 12 bases. The ends lost 0 bases at V and 7 bases at J; junction bases unmatched: 4. CDR1 and CDR2 (germline): LGHNA, YNFKEQ. The CDR3 is 16 residues long. Here the CDR3 DNA reads TGTGCCAGCAGCCAAGATGGACTAGCGGGACCAAATGAGCAGTTCTTC. It codes for CASSQDGLAGPNEQFF.

The chain is built from TRBV2 and TRBJ1-6, with D tentatively TRBD1 (5 bases). Per the germline V gene, CDR1 is SNHLY and CDR2 is FYNNEI. This CDR3 spans 15 amino acids. Trimming pared 7 bases from V and 10 bases from J, leaving 20 bases between. The DNA for the CDR3 is TGTGCCAGCACCTCCTGGGACGGCGACTCCTCACCCCTCCACTTT. Protein sequence: CASTSWDGDSSPLHF.

This sequence joins TRBV6-5 and TRBJ2-1; D might be TRBD2 (5 bases). Trimming left V 0 bases short and J 8 bases short, with 8 bases between. The V gene's germline CDR1 is MNHEY and CDR2 SVGAGI. The CDR3 length is 13 residues. CDR3 residues: CASSYSLEDEQFF. CDR3 nucleotide sequence: TGTGCCAGCAGTTACTCCCTGGAGGATGAGCAGTTCTTC.

This chain joins TRBV5-8 and TRBJ2-3; TRBD2 aligns across 11 bases. CDR1 is SGHTS, CDR2 YDEGEE, per germline. After removal of 4 bases from V and 4 bases from J, the junction contained 5 bases not matched to a gene. The CDR3 is 15 amino acids. In nucleotides, the CDR3 is TGTGCCAGCAGCCAGACTAGCGGGGTTGCAGATACGCAGTATTTT. Protein sequence: CASSQTSGVADTQYF.